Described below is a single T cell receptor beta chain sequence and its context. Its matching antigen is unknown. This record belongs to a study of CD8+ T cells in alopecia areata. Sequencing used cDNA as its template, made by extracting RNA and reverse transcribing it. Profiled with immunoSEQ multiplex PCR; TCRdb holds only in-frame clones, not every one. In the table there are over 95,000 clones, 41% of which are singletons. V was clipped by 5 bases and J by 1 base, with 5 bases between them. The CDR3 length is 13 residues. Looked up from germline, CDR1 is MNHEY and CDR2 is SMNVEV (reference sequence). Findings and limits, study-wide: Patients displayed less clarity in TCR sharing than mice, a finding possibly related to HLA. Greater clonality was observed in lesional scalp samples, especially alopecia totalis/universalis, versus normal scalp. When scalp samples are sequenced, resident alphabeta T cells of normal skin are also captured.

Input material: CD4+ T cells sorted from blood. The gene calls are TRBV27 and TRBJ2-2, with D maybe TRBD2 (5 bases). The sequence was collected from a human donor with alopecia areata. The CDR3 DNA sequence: TGTGCCAGCAGTCGGGGGAACACCGGGGAGCTGTTTTTT. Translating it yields CASSRGNTGELFF.